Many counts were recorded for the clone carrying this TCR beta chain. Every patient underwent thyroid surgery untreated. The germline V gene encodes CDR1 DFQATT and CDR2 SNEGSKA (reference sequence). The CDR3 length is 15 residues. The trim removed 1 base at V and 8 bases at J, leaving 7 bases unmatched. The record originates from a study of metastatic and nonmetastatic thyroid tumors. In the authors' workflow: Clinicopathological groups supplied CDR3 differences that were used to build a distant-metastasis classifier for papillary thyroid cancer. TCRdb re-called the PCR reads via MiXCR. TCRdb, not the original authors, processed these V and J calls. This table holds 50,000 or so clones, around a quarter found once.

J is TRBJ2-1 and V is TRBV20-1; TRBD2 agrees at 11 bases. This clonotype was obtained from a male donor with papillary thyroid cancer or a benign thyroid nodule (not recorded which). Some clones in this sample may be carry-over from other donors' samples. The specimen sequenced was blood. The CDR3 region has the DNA TGCAGTGCTAGAGTACTAGCGGGAGAAGTAGATGAGCAGTTCTTC. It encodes CSARVLAGEVDEQFF.